Included here is one T cell receptor beta chain sequence, with context. V lost 1 base, J lost 2 bases, and 14 bases lay in between. The CDR3 is 16 residues long. From germline, CDR1 is SGDLS and CDR2 YYNGEE. Participants, about 18 to 95 years old, spanned under 30 US areas. Participant-reported clinical history was the basis for cohort assignment. Measured with immunoSEQ multiplex PCR; TCRdb has only the in-frame clones, and not every one. This repertoire shows roughly 400,000 clones, just over 90% found once; its top ten account for roughly 0.86%. These data belong to a study of blood T cell repertoires in COVID-19. Background on the study: Both acute and convalescent COVID-19 samples were obtained from the United States, Italy and Spain.

The chain combines TRBV9 with TRBJ2-3; D gene unclear. Material: PBMCs or T cells enriched from blood (not recorded which). This clonotype originated in a woman aged 35 to 49 who had been exposed to COVID-19. The CDR3 loop is CASSVYGNPITDTQYF. CDR3 sequence (DNA): TGTGCCAGCAGCGTATATGGCAACCCCATCACAGATACGCAGTATTTT.